The clone carrying this TCR beta chain was recorded at least ten times. Its target is not known. The data were obtained in a study of T cells after yellow fever vaccination. Study conclusions and caveats: Re-detected after boosting: most primary clones, 96% of CD4 and 75% to 90% of CD8. Sorted repertoires could include abundant contaminating clonotypes from bulk cells.

This CDR3 contains 12 residues. Germline assignment: CDR1 MGHRA and CDR2 YSYEKL. The V end was cut by 4 bases, the J end by 6 bases, with 7 bases between. MiXCR, run by TCRdb on the 5' RACE reads, gives a single entry per CDR3 protein. The table records 150,000 to 200,000 distinct CDR3 sequences, 9.5% to 12% of them present only once. The sequencing here drew on CD8+ T cells sorted from PBMCs, taken 15 days after the yellow fever booster vaccination. The genes are TRBV4-1 and TRBJ2-1, with D tentatively TRBD1 or TRBD2 (6 bases each). This clonotype was obtained from a young man who received the YFV17D yellow fever vaccine. CDR3 residues: CASSPGANEQFF. The DNA of the CDR3 is TGCGCCAGCAGCCCGGGGGCCAATGAGCAGTTCTTC.